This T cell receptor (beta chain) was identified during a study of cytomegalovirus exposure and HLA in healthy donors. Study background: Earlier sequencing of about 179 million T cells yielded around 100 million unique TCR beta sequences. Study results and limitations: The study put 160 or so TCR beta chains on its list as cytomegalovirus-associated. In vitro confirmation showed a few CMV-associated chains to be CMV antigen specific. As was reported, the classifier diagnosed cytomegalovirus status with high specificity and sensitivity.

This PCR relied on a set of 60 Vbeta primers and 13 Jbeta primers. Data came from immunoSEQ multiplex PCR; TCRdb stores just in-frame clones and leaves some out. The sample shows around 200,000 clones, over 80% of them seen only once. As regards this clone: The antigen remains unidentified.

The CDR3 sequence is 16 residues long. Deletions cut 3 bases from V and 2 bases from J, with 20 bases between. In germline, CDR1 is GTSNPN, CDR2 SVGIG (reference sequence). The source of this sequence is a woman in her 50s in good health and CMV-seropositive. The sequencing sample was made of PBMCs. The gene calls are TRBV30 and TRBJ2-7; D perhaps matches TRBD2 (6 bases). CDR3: CAWSGLSRGVAYEQYF. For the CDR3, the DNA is TGTGCCTGGAGCGGATTAAGTCGCGGGGTGGCCTACGAGCAGTACTTC.